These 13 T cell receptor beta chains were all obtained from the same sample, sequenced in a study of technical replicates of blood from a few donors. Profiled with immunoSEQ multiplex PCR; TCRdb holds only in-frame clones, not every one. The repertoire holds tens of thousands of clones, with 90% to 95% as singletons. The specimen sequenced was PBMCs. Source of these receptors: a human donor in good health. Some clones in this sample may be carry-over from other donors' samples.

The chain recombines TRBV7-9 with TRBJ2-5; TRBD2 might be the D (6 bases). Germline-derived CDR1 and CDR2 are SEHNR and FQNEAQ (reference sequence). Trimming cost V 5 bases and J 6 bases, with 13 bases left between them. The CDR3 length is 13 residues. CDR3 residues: CASSRGEAQTQYF. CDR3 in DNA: TGTGCCAGCAGCAGAGGGGAGGCACAGACCCAGTACTTC.

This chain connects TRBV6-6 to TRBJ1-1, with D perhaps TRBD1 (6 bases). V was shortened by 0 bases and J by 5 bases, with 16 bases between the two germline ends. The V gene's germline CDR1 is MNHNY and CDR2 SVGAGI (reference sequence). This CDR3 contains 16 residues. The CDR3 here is CASSYSGSGERTEAFF. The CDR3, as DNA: TGTGCCAGCAGTTACTCAGGTTCAGGGGAGAGGACTGAAGCTTTCTTT.

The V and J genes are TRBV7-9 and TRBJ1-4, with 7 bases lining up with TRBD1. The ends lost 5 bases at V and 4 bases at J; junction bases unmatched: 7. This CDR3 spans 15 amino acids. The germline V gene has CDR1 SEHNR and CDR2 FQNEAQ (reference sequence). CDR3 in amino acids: CASSRPGTVNEKLFF. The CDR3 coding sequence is TGTGCCAGCAGCAGACCCGGGACAGTTAATGAAAAACTGTTTTTT.

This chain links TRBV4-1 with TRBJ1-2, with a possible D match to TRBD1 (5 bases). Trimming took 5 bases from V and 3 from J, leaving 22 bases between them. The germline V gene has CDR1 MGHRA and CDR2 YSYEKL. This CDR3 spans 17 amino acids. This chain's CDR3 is CASSFDGWGEADYGYTF. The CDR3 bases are TGCGCCAGCAGCTTCGACGGGTGGGGGGAAGCGGACTATGGCTACACCTTC.

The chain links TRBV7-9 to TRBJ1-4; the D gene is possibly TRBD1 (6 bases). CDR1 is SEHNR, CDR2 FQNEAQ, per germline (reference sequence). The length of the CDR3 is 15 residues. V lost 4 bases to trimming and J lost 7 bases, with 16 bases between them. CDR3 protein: CASSSGDIPSEKLFF. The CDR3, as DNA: TGTGCCAGCAGCTCCGGGGACATCCCAAGTGAAAAACTGTTTTTT.

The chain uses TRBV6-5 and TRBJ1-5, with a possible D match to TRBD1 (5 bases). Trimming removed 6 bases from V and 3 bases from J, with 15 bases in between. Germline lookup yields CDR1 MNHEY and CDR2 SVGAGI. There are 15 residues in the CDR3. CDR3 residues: CASRPYRWDNQPQHF. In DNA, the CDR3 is TGTGCCAGCAGACCCTACAGGTGGGACAATCAGCCCCAGCATTTT.

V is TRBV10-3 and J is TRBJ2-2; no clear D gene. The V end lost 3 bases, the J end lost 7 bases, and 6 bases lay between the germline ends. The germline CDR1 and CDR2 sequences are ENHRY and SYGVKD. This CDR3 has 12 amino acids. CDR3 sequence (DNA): TGTGCCATCAGTGATGCGCTCGGGGAGCTGTTTTTT. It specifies CAISDALGELFF.

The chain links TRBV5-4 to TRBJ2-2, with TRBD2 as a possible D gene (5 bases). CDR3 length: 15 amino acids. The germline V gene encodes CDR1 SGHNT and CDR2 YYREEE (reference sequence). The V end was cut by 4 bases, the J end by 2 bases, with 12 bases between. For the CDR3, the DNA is TGTGCCAGCAGCGCCGGCGGGCTAAACACCGGGGAGCTGTTTTTT. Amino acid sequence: CASSAGGLNTGELFF.

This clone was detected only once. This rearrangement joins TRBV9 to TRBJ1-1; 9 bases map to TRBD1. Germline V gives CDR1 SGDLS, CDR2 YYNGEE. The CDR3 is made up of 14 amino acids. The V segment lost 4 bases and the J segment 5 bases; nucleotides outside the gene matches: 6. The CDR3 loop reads CASSPGQGQTEAFF. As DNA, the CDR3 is TGTGCCAGCAGCCCGGGACAGGGACAGACTGAAGCTTTCTTT.

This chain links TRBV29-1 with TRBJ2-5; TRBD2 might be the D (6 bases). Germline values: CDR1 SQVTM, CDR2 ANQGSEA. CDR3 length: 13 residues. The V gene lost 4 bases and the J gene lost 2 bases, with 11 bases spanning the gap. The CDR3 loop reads CSVGAGRQETQYF. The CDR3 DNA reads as TGCAGCGTTGGGGCGGGAAGACAAGAGACCCAGTACTTC.

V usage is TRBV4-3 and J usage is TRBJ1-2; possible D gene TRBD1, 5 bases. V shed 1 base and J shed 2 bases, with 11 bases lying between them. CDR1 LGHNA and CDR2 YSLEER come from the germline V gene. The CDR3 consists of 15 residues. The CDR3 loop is CASSQGRGINYGYTF. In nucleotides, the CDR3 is TGCGCCAGCAGCCAAGGAAGGGGCATAAACTATGGCTACACCTTC.

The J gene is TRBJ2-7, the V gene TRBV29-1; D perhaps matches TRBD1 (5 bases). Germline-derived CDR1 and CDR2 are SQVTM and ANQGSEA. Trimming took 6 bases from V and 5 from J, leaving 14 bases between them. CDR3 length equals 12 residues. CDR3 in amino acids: CSVINRGDEQYF. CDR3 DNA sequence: TGCAGCGTGATAAATAGGGGCGACGAGCAGTACTTC.

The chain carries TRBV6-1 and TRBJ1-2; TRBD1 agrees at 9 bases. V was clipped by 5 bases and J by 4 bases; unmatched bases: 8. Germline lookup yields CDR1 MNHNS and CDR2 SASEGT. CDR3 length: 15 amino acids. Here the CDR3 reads CASSSLGTGSYGYTF. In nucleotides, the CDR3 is TGTGCCAGCAGTTCGCTGGGGACAGGGAGCTATGGCTACACCTTC.